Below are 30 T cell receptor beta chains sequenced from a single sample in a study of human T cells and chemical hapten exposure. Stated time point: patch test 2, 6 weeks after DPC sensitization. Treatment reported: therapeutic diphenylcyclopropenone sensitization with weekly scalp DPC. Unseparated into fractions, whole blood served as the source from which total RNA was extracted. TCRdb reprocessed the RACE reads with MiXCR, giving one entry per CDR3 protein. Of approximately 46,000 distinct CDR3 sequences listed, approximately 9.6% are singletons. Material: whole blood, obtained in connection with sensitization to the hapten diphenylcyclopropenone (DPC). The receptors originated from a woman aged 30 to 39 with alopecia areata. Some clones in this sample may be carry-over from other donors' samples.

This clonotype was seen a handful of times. The CDR3 reads CASSRNSYNQPQHF. The CDR3 DNA reads TGTGCCAGCAGCCGAAACTCGTACAATCAGCCCCAGCATTTT. This chain uses TRBV7-6 with TRBJ1-5; D remains unclear. With 5 bases removed from V and 3 bases from J, the gap between germline ends came to 11 bases. This CDR3 has 14 amino acids. The germline gives CDR1 SGHVS, CDR2 FNYEAQ.

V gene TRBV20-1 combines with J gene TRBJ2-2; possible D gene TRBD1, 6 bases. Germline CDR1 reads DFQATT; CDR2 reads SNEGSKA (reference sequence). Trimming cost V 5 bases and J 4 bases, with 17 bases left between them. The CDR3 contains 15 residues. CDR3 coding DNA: TGCAGTGCTGGAGCAAGGGGGATGGGCACCGGGGAGCTGTTTTTT. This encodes CSAGARGMGTGELFF.

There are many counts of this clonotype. For the CDR3, the DNA is TGTGCCAGCAGCCCCCTTCCCTTCACGGGAAATTCACCCCTCCACTTT. Amino acid sequence: CASSPLPFTGNSPLHF. V is TRBV7-6 and J is TRBJ1-6; D call uncertain. Germline CDR1 reads SGHVS; CDR2 reads FNYEAQ. CDR3 size: 16 residues. The germline V and J ends were trimmed by 5 bases and 7 bases, with 18 bases remaining between them. The full variable domain, with the rest looked up from reference TRBV7-6 and TRBJ1-6, is GAGVSQSPRYKVTKRGQDVALRCDPISGHVSLYWYRQALGQGPEFLTYFNYEAQQDKSGLPNDRFSAERPEGSISTLTIQRTEQRDSAMYRCASSPLPFTGNSPLHFGNGTRLTVT.

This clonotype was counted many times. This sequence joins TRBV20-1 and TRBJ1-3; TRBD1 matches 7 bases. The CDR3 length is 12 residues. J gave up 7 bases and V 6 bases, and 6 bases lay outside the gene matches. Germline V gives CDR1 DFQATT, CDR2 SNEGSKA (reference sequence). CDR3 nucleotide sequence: TGCAGTGCCCCCGTACAGGGGAACACCATATATTTT. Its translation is CSAPVQGNTIYF.

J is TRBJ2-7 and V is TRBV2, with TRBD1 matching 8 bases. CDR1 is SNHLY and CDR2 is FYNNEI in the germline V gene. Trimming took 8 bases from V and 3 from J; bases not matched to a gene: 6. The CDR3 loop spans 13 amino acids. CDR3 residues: CASLTDRGYEQYF. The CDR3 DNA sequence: TGTGCCAGCCTGACTGACAGGGGCTACGAGCAGTACTTC.

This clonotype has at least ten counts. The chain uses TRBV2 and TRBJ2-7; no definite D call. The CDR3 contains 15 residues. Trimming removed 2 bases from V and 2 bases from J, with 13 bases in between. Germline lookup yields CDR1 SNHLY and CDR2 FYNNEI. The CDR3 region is CASSESSVPTYEQYF. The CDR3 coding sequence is TGTGCCAGCAGTGAATCGTCGGTCCCGACCTACGAGCAGTACTTC.

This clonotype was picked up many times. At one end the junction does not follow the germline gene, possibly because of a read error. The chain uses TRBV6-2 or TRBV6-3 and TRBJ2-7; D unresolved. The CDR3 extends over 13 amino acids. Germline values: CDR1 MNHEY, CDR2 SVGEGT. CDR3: CASSNSGRREQYF. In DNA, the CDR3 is TGTGCCAGCAGTAACTCAGGACGTCGGGAGCAGTACTTC.

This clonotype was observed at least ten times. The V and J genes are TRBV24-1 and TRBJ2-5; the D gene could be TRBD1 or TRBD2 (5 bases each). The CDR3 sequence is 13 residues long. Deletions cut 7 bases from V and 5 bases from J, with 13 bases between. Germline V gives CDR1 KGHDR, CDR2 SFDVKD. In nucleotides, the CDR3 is TGTGCCACCAGCTCTGGGGGAGTTGAGACCCAGTACTTC. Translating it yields CATSSGGVETQYF.

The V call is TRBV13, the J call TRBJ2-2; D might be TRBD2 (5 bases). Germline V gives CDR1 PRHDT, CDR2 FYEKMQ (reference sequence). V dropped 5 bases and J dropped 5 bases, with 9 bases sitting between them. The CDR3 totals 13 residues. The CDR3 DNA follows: TGTGCCAGCAGCCCCGGAGGAACCGGGGAGCTGTTTTTT. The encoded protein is CASSPGGTGELFF.

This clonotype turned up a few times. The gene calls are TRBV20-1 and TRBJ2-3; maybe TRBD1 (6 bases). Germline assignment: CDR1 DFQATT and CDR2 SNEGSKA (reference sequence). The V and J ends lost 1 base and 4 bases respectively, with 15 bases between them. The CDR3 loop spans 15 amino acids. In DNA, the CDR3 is TGCAGTGCTAGAGCAGGGGCCAGGGAAGCAGATACGCAGTATTTT. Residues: CSARAGAREADTQYF.

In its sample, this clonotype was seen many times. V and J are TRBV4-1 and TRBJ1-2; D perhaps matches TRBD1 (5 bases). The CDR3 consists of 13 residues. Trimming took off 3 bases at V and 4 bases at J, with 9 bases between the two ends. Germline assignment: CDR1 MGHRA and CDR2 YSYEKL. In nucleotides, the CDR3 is TGCGCCAGCAGCCACAGTCAGGGCTATGGCTACACCTTC. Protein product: CASSHSQGYGYTF.

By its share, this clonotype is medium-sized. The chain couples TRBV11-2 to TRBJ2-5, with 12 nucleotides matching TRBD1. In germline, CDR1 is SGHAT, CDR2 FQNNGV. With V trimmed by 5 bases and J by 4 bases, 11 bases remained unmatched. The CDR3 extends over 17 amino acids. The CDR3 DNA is TGTGCCAGCAGCAGCGAACCGAGGGACAGGGGGCCAGAGACCCAGTACTTC. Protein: CASSSEPRDRGPETQYF.

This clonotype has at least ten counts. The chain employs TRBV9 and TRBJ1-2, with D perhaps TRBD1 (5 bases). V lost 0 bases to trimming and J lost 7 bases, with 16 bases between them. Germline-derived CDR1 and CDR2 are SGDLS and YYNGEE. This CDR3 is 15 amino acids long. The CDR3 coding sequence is TGTGCCAGCAGCGTAGCGGGGGATGGCGCGTTTGGCTACACCTTC. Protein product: CASSVAGDGAFGYTF.

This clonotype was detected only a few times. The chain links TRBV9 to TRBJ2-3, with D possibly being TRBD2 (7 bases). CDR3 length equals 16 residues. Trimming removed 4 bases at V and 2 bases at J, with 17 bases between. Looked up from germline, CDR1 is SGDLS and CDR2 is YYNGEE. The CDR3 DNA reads TGTGCCAGCAGCCTCGGGGCAGCGGGACACACAGATACGCAGTATTTT. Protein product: CASSLGAAGHTDTQYF.

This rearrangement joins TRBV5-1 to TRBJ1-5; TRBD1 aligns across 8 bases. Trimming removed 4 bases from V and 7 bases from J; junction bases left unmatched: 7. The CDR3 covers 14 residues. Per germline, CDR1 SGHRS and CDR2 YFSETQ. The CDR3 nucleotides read TGCGCCAGCAGCCCATCGGACAGGGAGCAGCCCCAGCATTTT. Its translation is CASSPSDREQPQHF.

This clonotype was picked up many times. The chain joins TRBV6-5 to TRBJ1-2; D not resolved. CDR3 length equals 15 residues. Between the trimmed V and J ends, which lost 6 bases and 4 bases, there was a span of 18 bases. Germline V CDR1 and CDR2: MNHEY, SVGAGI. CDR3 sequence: CASRPGISTAYGYTF. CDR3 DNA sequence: TGTGCCAGCAGGCCCGGGATATCTACTGCCTATGGCTACACCTTC.

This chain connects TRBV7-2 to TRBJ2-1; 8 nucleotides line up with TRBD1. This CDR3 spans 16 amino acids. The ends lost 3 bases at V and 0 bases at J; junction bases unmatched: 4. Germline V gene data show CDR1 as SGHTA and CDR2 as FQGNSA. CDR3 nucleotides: TGTGCCAGCAGCTTGCCACAGGGGGGCTCCTACAATGAGCAGTTCTTC. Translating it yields CASSLPQGGSYNEQFF.

CDR3 loop: CASTTPDLSGANVLTF. The CDR3, as DNA: TGTGCCAGCACCACGCCCGACCTAAGTGGGGCCAACGTCCTGACTTTC. This sequence joins TRBV6-2 or TRBV6-3 and TRBJ2-6, with D hard to call. The germline V and J ends were trimmed by 7 bases and 3 bases, with 16 bases remaining between them. This CDR3 is 16 amino acids long. Germline assignment: CDR1 MNHEY and CDR2 SVGEGT.

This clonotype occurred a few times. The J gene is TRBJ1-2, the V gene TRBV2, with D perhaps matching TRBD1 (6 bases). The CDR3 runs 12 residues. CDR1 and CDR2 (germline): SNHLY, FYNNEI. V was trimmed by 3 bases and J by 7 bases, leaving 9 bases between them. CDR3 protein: CASSETGSGYTF. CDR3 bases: TGTGCCAGCAGTGAGACAGGCTCTGGCTACACCTTC. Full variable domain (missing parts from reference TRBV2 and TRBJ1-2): EPEVTQTPSHQVTQMGQEVILRCVPISNHLYFYWYRQILGQKVEFLVSFYNNEISEKSEIFDDQFSVERPDGSNFTLKIRSTKLEDSAMYFCASSETGSGYTFGSGTRLTVV.

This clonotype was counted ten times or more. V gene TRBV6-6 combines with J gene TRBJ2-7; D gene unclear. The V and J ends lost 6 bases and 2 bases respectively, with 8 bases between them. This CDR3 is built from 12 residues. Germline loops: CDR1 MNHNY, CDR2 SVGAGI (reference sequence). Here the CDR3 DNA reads TGTGCCAGCAGCGAGGATCCCTACGAGCAGTACTTC. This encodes CASSEDPYEQYF.

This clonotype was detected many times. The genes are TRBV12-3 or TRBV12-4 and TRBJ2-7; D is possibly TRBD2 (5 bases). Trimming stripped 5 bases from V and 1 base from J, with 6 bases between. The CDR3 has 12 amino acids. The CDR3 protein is CASSGSSYEQYF. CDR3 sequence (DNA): TGTGCCAGCAGTGGGAGTTCCTACGAGCAGTACTTC.

The CDR3 DNA is TGTGCCAGCAGCCGACTAGCCCGCGGGGAGCTGTTTTTT. This gives the protein CASSRLARGELFF. J is TRBJ2-2 and V is TRBV6-5, with TRBD2 matching over 7 bases. The junction had 5 bases not matched to a gene; V was cut back by 6 bases and J by 7 bases. This CDR3 contains 13 residues. Germline loops: CDR1 MNHEY, CDR2 SVGAGI.

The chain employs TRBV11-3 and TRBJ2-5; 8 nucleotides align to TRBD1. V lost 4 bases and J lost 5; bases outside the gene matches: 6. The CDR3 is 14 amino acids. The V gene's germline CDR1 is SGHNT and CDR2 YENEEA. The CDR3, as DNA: TGTGCCAGCAGCTCCAGGGGGCCTGAGGAGACCCAGTACTTC. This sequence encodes CASSSRGPEETQYF.

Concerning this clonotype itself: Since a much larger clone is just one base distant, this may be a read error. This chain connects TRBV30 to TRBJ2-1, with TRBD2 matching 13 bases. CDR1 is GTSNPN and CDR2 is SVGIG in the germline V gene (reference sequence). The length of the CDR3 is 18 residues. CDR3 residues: CAWRVLAGGPIGYNERFF. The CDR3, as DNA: TGTGCCTGGAGGGTACTAGCGGGGGGGCCTATTGGCTACAATGAGCGGTTCTTC.

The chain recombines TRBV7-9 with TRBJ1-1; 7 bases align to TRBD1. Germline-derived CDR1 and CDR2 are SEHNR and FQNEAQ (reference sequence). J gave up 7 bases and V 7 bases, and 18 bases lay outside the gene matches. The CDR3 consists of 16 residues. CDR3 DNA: TGTGCCAGCAACTCCCTGGGAAGGGGGCGGATGGTTGAAGCTTTCTTT. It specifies CASNSLGRGRMVEAFF.

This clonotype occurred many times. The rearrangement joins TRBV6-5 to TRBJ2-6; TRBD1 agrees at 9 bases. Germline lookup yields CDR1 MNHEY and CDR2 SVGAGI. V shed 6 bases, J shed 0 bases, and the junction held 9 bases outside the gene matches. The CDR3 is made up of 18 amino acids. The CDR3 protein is CASRQGASGYSGANVLTF. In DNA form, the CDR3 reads TGTGCCAGCAGACAGGGGGCTAGTGGGTACTCTGGGGCCAACGTCCTGACTTTC.

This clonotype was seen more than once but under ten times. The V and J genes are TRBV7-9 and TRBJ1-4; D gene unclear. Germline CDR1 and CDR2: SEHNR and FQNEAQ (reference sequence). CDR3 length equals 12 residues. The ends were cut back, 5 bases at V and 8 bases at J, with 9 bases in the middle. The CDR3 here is CASSPVEEKLFF. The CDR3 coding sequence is TGTGCCAGCAGCCCCGTGGAGGAAAAACTGTTTTTT.

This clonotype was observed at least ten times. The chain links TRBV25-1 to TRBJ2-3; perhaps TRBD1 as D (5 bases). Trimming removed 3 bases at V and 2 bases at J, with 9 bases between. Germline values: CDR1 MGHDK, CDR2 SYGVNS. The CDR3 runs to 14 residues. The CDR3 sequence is CASSDRDFTDTQYF. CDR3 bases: TGTGCCAGCAGTGACAGGGATTTCACAGATACGCAGTATTTT.

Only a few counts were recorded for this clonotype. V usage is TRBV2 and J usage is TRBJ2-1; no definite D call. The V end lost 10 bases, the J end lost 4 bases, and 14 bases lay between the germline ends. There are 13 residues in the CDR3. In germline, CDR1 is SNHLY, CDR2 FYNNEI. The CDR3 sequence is CATDQVAYNEQFF. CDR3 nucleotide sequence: TGTGCCACCGATCAAGTAGCTTACAATGAGCAGTTCTTC.

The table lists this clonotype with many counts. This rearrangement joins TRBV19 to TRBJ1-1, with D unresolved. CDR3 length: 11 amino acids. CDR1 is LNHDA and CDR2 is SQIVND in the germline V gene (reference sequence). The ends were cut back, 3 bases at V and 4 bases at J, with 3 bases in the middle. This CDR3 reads CASSIGTEAFF. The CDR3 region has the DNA TGTGCCAGTAGTATTGGCACTGAAGCTTTCTTT.